Each of the 29 T cell receptor beta chains below was sequenced from the same sample in a study of graft-versus-host responses after intestinal transplantation (dated by TCRdb to about 2021). These receptors have no known antigen. Library prep was done by the immunoSEQ multiplex PCR assay. This is the immuneACCESS table as TCRdb keeps it, with only in-frame sequences that have V and J called. A part of the clones is gone; compared with another copy, unresolved V genes explain less than half, and the rest is unexplained. Within this sample are about 88,000 clones, with approximately 89% of them counted one time only. The ten largest clones take up approximately 0.32% of the sample. The sample's time point label, in plain terms: cells obtained before transplantation from donor or recipient. Specimen: unstimulated CD4+ T cells sorted from spleen or lymph node cells, collected before transplant. Every receptor here comes from a human donor who was the organ donor for an intestinal transplant.

V usage is TRBV5-1 and J usage is TRBJ1-5, with D tentatively TRBD1 (6 bases). The V gene lost 4 bases and the J gene lost 2 bases, with 13 bases spanning the gap. CDR3 length: 15 residues. Germline V gene data show CDR1 as SGHRS and CDR2 as YFSETQ. As DNA, the CDR3 is TGCGCCAGCAGCCCCATGGGGGGGCGCAATCAGCCCCAGCATTTT. As protein: CASSPMGGRNQPQHF.

V usage is TRBV9 and J usage is TRBJ2-1; TRBD2 is a possible D gene (5 bases). The germline V gene encodes CDR1 SGDLS and CDR2 YYNGEE. Trimming left V 0 bases short and J 3 bases short, with 7 bases between. The CDR3 sequence is 14 residues long. CDR3: CASSVDGVYNEQFF. The CDR3 bases are TGTGCCAGCAGCGTAGACGGGGTCTACAATGAGCAGTTCTTC.

The chain uses TRBV5-8 and TRBJ2-4; 12 bases are shared with TRBD1. Per the germline V gene, CDR1 is SGHTS and CDR2 is YDEGEE. The CDR3 has 16 residues. Trimming at V came to 3 bases and at J to 2 bases, leaving 3 bases not matched to a gene. CDR3 sequence reads: CASSYRDRGPKNIQYF. CDR3 in DNA: TGTGCCAGCAGCTACCGGGACAGGGGGCCCAAAAACATTCAGTACTTC.

V and J are TRBV19 and TRBJ2-1; TRBD1 agrees at 8 bases. V dropped 3 bases and J dropped 8; count of bases not matched to a gene: 6. The germline gives CDR1 LNHDA, CDR2 SQIVND (reference sequence). This CDR3 spans 14 amino acids. This CDR3 is CASSMRQGAHEQFF. The CDR3, as DNA: TGTGCCAGTAGTATGAGGCAGGGGGCTCATGAGCAGTTCTTC.

The rearrangement uses TRBV7-9 and TRBJ1-2; maybe TRBD1 (6 bases). The germline V gene encodes CDR1 SEHNR and CDR2 FQNEAQ (reference sequence). V was trimmed by 1 base and J by 5 bases, leaving 20 bases between them. The CDR3 runs to 17 residues. The CDR3 protein is CASSLEGRAGAPYGYTF. The CDR3, as DNA: TGTGCCAGCAGCTTAGAGGGTCGGGCAGGGGCCCCGTATGGCTACACCTTC.

The genes are TRBV10-1 and TRBJ1-1; the D gene is possibly TRBD1 (5 bases). CDR3 length: 13 residues. V lost 6 bases and J lost 1, with 9 bases in between. CDR1 and CDR2 from the germline V gene are WNHNN and SYGVQD (reference sequence). CDR3 sequence reads: CASSPQANTEAFF. CDR3 coding DNA: TGCGCCAGCAGCCCACAGGCGAACACTGAAGCTTTCTTT.

This clone was observed a few times. The chain links TRBV6-5 to TRBJ1-1, with TRBD1 matching over 9 bases. The CDR3 has 14 amino acids. V gave up 5 bases and J gave up 4 bases; unmatched junction bases: 5. Germline CDR1 and CDR2: MNHEY and SVGAGI. The CDR3 reads CASSNRDRVTEAFF. In nucleotides, the CDR3 is TGTGCCAGCAGTAACCGGGACAGGGTCACTGAAGCTTTCTTT.

This clone appeared a single time. The V and J genes are TRBV5-1 and TRBJ1-5; no firm D call. The CDR3 totals 15 residues. V lost 5 bases and J lost 0, with 12 bases in between. The germline V gene encodes CDR1 SGHRS and CDR2 YFSETQ. CDR3 residues: CASRQSAYSNQPQHF. For the CDR3, the DNA is TGCGCCAGCAGACAGAGTGCCTATAGCAATCAGCCCCAGCATTTT.

The chain recombines TRBV6-1 with TRBJ1-1; tentative D call: TRBD1 (5 bases). V lost 3 bases, J lost 6 bases, and 11 bases lay in between. The CDR3 loop spans 13 amino acids. CDR1 and CDR2 from the germline V gene are MNHNS and SASEGT. The CDR3 region is CASSDRGYSEAFF. The CDR3 nucleotides are TGTGCCAGCAGTGATAGGGGCTATTCTGAAGCTTTCTTT.

The chain couples TRBV29-1 to TRBJ2-7; 12 bases are shared with TRBD2. With V trimmed by 6 bases and J by 4 bases, 1 base remained unmatched. This CDR3 is 12 amino acids long. Germline lookup yields CDR1 SQVTM and CDR2 ANQGSEA. The CDR3 protein is CSVGTSGYEQYF. CDR3 nucleotide sequence: TGCAGCGTCGGGACTAGCGGGTACGAGCAGTACTTC.

The chain carries TRBV5-8 and TRBJ2-5; TRBD1 matches 8 bases. The end of the DNA is better explained by TRBJ2-7, so the J call may be wrong. CDR1 SGHTS and CDR2 YDEGEE come from the germline V gene. This CDR3 spans 17 amino acids. The CDR3 sequence is CASSLRGSGQGASEQYF. In DNA, the CDR3 is TGTGCCAGCAGCTTGAGGGGTTCGGGGCAGGGGGCATCCGAGCAGTACTTC.

CDR3 in amino acids: CASSFGQYTEAFF. CDR3 coding DNA: TGTGCCAGCAGTTTTGGACAGTACACTGAAGCTTTCTTT. V and J are TRBV7-8 and TRBJ1-1; perhaps TRBD1 as D (6 bases). The V gene's germline CDR1 is SGHVS and CDR2 FQNEAQ. The V end was cut by 6 bases, the J end by 3 bases, with 11 bases between. CDR3 size: 13 residues.

The V gene is TRBV11-3, the J gene TRBJ1-1; TRBD1 is a possible D gene (6 bases). The CDR3 has 13 residues. The germline V gene has CDR1 SGHNT and CDR2 YENEEA. Between the trimmed V and J ends, which lost 5 bases and 6 bases, there was a span of 13 bases. CDR3 sequence: CASSTSGGAEAFF. The CDR3 DNA reads as TGTGCCAGCAGCACTAGCGGGGGCGCTGAAGCTTTCTTT. The full variable domain, its missing parts supplied by reference TRBV11-3 and TRBJ1-1, is EAGVVQSPRYKIIEKKQPVAFWCNPISGHNTLYWYLQNLGQGPELLIRYENEEAVDDSQLPKDRFSAERLKGVDSTLKIQPAELGDSAVYLCASSTSGGAEAFFGQGTRLTVV.

V is TRBV10-3 and J is TRBJ2-3, with a possible D match to TRBD1 (5 bases). Germline-derived CDR1 and CDR2 are ENHRY and SYGVKD. V shed 2 bases and J shed 4 bases, with 13 bases lying between them. CDR3 length: 15 residues. The CDR3 nucleotides are TGTGCCATCAGTGAGCCAGGGTTTTCCCCAGATACGCAGTATTTT. Protein sequence: CAISEPGFSPDTQYF.

The chain joins TRBV11-3 to TRBJ2-3; 10 nucleotides align to TRBD1. From germline, CDR1 is SGHNT and CDR2 YENEEA. V gave up 9 bases and J gave up 3 bases; unmatched junction bases: 3. The CDR3 length is 13 residues. For the CDR3, the DNA is TGTGCCAGGACAGGGGGCGTAACAGATACGCAGTATTTT. Its protein product is CARTGGVTDTQYF. The variable domain in full, with the rest retrieved from reference TRBV11-3 and TRBJ2-3, is EAGVVQSPRYKIIEKKQPVAFWCNPISGHNTLYWYLQNLGQGPELLIRYENEEAVDDSQLPKDRFSAERLKGVDSTLKIQPAELGDSAVYLCARTGGVTDTQYFGPGTRLTVL.

This chain connects TRBV19 to TRBJ2-7, with 7 positions matching TRBD1. The CDR3 spans 13 residues. Trimming at V came to 4 bases and at J to 2 bases, leaving 2 bases not matched to a gene. Looked up from germline, CDR1 is LNHDA and CDR2 is SQIVND (reference sequence). For the CDR3, the DNA is TGTGCCAGTAGTAAGGGACAGCCCTACGAGCAGTACTTC. Protein product: CASSKGQPYEQYF.

The chain combines TRBV7-2 with TRBJ1-5; 8 nucleotides agree with TRBD1. The CDR3 is 17 residues long. The J segment lost 2 bases and the V segment lost 2 bases, leaving 8 bases of the junction unmatched. Germline V gives CDR1 SGHTA, CDR2 FQGNSA. The chain's CDR3 is CASSLNYIQGGNQPQHF. DNA for the CDR3: TGTGCCAGCAGCTTAAACTACATACAGGGGGGCAATCAGCCCCAGCATTTT.

The gene calls are TRBV5-1 and TRBJ1-2, with unresolved D. The CDR3 length is 15 residues. The germline gives CDR1 SGHRS, CDR2 YFSETQ. V was clipped by 0 bases and J by 4 bases, with 13 bases between them. CDR3 in amino acids: CASSLDYGPIYGYTF. As DNA, the CDR3 is TGCGCCAGCAGCTTGGATTATGGGCCGATCTATGGCTACACCTTC.

The chain couples TRBV2 to TRBJ2-5; D gene ambiguous. With the DNA end fitting TRBJ2-7 better, the J assignment may be wrong. The CDR3 consists of 11 residues. Germline V gene lookup returns CDR1 SNHLY and CDR2 FYNNEI. CDR3 sequence reads: CASRNLYEQYF. CDR3 nucleotides: TGTGCCAGCAGGAACCTATACGAGCAGTACTTC.

The chain recombines TRBV21-1 with TRBJ2-7; the table's TRBD1 call for D was not verified on the DNA. TRBV21-1 is recorded as a pseudogene. This CDR3 is built from 17 residues. The CDR3 here is CASSKHKEGAPYYEQYF. CDR3 nucleotides: TGTGCCAGCAGCAAACATAAGGAGGGGGCTCCCTACTACGAGCAGTACTTC.

V gene TRBV11-2 combines with J gene TRBJ2-5; TRBD2 matches at 8 bases. Germline V CDR1 and CDR2: SGHAT, FQNNGV. The junction had 2 bases not matched to a gene; V was cut back by 2 bases and J by 0 bases. The CDR3 spans 15 residues. The CDR3, as DNA: TGTGCCAGCAGCTTAAGCGGGAGAAACCAAGAGACCCAGTACTTC. Its protein product is CASSLSGRNQETQYF.

V and J are TRBV2 and TRBJ1-1, with TRBD1 as a possible D gene (5 bases). From germline, CDR1 is SNHLY and CDR2 FYNNEI. The CDR3 spans 13 residues. The V end was cut by 6 bases, the J end by 2 bases, with 10 bases between. This chain's CDR3 is CASRRQPNTEAFF. Here the CDR3 DNA reads TGTGCCAGCAGGAGACAGCCCAACACTGAAGCTTTCTTT.

The chain carries TRBV10-2 and TRBJ1-1, with a tentative D call TRBD1 (5 bases). This CDR3 is built from 16 residues. The germline CDR1 and CDR2 sequences are WSHSY and SAAADI. V dropped 8 bases and J dropped 10 bases, with 29 bases sitting between them. CDR3 DNA sequence: TGCGCCAGCCAACGTCGGGCAGGGAGGAATCCGGACGGAGCTTTCTTT. Amino acids: CASQRRAGRNPDGAFF.

The chain is built from TRBV2 and TRBJ2-3; TRBD2 matches 10 bases. CDR1 and CDR2 from the germline V gene are SNHLY and FYNNEI. This CDR3 contains 17 residues. V lost 4 bases and J lost 0; bases outside the gene matches: 7. CDR3 sequence: CASSVASGGSSTDTQYF. CDR3 bases: TGTGCCAGCAGTGTTGCTAGCGGGGGTTCTAGCACAGATACGCAGTATTTT.

The gene calls are TRBV27 and TRBJ2-7; no clear D gene. The CDR3 is 13 residues long. Per germline, CDR1 MNHEY and CDR2 SMNVEV (reference sequence). The V end lost 4 bases, the J end lost 6 bases, and 13 bases lay between the germline ends. The CDR3 protein is CASSSGPLTEQYF. The CDR3 DNA sequence: TGTGCCAGCAGTTCAGGCCCACTTACCGAGCAGTACTTC.

The chain combines TRBV7-5 with TRBJ2-2; the table's D gene call, TRBD1, was not cross checked with the DNA. TRBV7-5 is a pseudogene segment. This CDR3 has 19 residues. The CDR3 here is CARSPSLRFPGTGTGELFF. CDR3 DNA sequence: TGTGCCAGAAGCCCCAGTCTTCGGTTCCCCGGGACAGGGACCGGGGAGCTGTTTTTT.

V is TRBV5-1 and J is TRBJ2-5, with a tentative D call TRBD1 (6 bases). With 4 bases removed from V and 5 bases from J, the gap between germline ends came to 12 bases. The length of the CDR3 is 13 residues. Germline V gene data show CDR1 as SGHRS and CDR2 as YFSETQ. CDR3 DNA: TGCGCCAGCAGCCCACAGGGAAGGGAGACCCAGTACTTC. Its protein is CASSPQGRETQYF.

The chain couples TRBV6-5 to TRBJ2-3; 7 nucleotides align to TRBD1. CDR1 is MNHEY, CDR2 SVGAGI, per germline. Germline trimming cut 8 bases from V and 10 bases from J; bases unmatched to any gene: 15. CDR3 length: 14 amino acids. The DNA of the CDR3 is TGTGCCAGCCAACCGGGACAGAGACCAGAGGCGCAGTATTTT. It is translated as CASQPGQRPEAQYF.

This clone was seen once. The chain couples TRBV29-1 to TRBJ2-5; 9 bases map to TRBD1. Trimming at V came to 7 bases and at J to 4 bases, leaving 7 bases not matched to a gene. There are 13 residues in the CDR3. Germline values: CDR1 SQVTM, CDR2 ANQGSEA. The CDR3 here is CSARQGGRETQYF. CDR3 nucleotides: TGCAGCGCTAGACAGGGGGGGCGAGAGACCCAGTACTTC.